This T cell receptor beta chain was observed in a study of spatial heterogeneity in lung cancer. Overall study results and limits: Mutation counts in tumors were tracked by counts of expanded intratumoral alpha and beta TCRs.

Documented time point: sample taken at primary tumor resection. Each CDR3 protein is one row after TCRdb ran MiXCR on the 5' RACE reads. The data show fewer than 25,000 distinct CDR3 sequences, approximately 4.3% seen once. This clonotype was seen many times. Antigen unknown. The sequenced sample was lung tumor tissue, obtained at surgery. The sequence came from a male donor with early-stage non-small cell lung cancer.

CDR3: CASSLDFRGAGEQYF. CDR3 coding DNA: TGCGCCAGCAGCTTGGATTTCAGGGGGGCTGGCGAGCAGTACTTC. This chain connects TRBV5-1 to TRBJ2-7; weak D call: TRBD1 (7 bases). Germline CDR1 SGHRS, CDR2 YFSETQ. The V and J ends lost 0 bases and 6 bases respectively, with 16 bases between them. The CDR3 length is 15 residues.